This T cell receptor (beta chain) stems from a study of blood T cell repertoires in COVID-19. Germline CDR1 and CDR2: SGDLS and YYNGEE. The CDR3 length is 15 residues. Between the trimmed V and J ends, which lost 0 bases and 1 base, there was a span of 10 bases. Some clones are missing from TCRdb's copy, which holds only in-frame ones; the method was immunoSEQ multiplex PCR. The repertoire holds 150,000 to 200,000 clones, with 70% to 90% as singletons. Seattle enrolled patients during active infection and tracked them longitudinally. V gene TRBV9 combines with J gene TRBJ1-1; D unclear. The specimen sequenced was peripheral blood. The receptor's source is a woman aged 55-75 years with COVID-19, enrolled during active disease. CDR3 region: CASSVGPGWNTEAFF. The CDR3 DNA is TGTGCCAGCAGCGTAGGTCCAGGCTGGAACACTGAAGCTTTCTTT.